This is a list of T cell receptor beta chains from one sample in a study of T cells in localized non-small cell lung cancer. The method was immunoSEQ multiplex PCR; TCRdb's version includes in-frame clones alone and lacks a portion of them. The sample lists 35,000 to 40,000 clones; approximately 88% were seen once. The specimen comprised peripheral blood, sampled before any cancer treatment. These receptors all come from a woman between 35 and 75 years old with stage I lung adenocarcinoma. The CDR3 runs from the conserved cysteine through the conserved F or W. The D gene is left open where the match is weak. Where a row states a size, it is once, few, many or the class of an expanded clone; other rows omit it.

v_call,d_call,j_call,clone_size,cdr3_aa,cdr3_nt
TRBV7-2,TRBD1,TRBJ1-3,NA,CASSLAGTDSSGNTIYF,TGTGCCAGCAGCTTAGCGGGGACAGACAGCTCTGGAAACACCATATATTTT
TRBV18,NA,TRBJ2-2,NA,CASSPFTGQEGTGELFF,TGTGCCAGCTCCCCTTTCACGGGGCAGGAGGGCACCGGGGAGCTGTTTTTT
TRBV7-8,TRBD1,TRBJ1-4,NA,CASSLRQGDNEKLFF,TGTGCCAGCAGCTTAAGGCAGGGGGATAATGAAAAACTGTTTTTT
TRBV7-2,NA,TRBJ2-7,NA,CASSLNRYEQYF,TGTGCCAGCAGCCTCAATCGCTACGAGCAGTACTTC
TRBV19,TRBD1,TRBJ1-1,NA,CASSGRDRGYWTEAFF,TGTGCCAGTAGTGGCCGGGACAGGGGCTATTGGACTGAAGCTTTCTTT
TRBV6-6,TRBD2,TRBJ2-7,NA,CASSYWGGSYEQYF,TGTGCCAGCAGTTACTGGGGAGGGTCCTACGAGCAGTACTTC
TRBV7-2,TRBD2,TRBJ2-3,NA,CASSFSGSTDTQYF,TGTGCCAGCAGCTTTAGCGGGAGCACAGATACGCAGTATTTT
TRBV4-2,TRBD1,TRBJ1-4,NA,CASSLGTGSVEKLFF,TGTGCCAGCAGCCTAGGGACAGGTTCGGTCGAAAAACTGTTTTTT
TRBV4-2,TRBD2,TRBJ2-1,NA,CASSPGTILRYNEQFF,TGTGCCAGCAGCCCCGGGACTATCCTACGGTACAATGAGCAGTTCTTC
TRBV6-1,TRBD1,TRBJ1-1,NA,CASQGTAMNTEAFF,TGTGCCAGCCAGGGGACAGCCATGAACACTGAAGCTTTCTTT
TRBV28,NA,TRBJ1-5,once,CASSGSSEGNQPQHF,TGTGCCAGCAGTGGTTCCAGTGAAGGCAATCAGCCCCAGCATTTT